The 27 T cell receptor beta chains given below trace back to one sample, sequenced in a study of CD8+ T cells in alopecia areata. RNA was extracted and reverse transcribed into cDNA as the sequencing template. Using immunoSEQ multiplex PCR, the repertoire was profiled, and TCRdb retains in-frame clones only, with some absent. The table shows hundreds of thousands of clones, with 67% occurring only once. The sequenced sample was CD4+ T cells sorted from blood, obtained at week 0. These receptors were obtained from a human donor with alopecia areata.

This clone came up a few times. J is TRBJ2-5 and V is TRBV29-1; D is ambiguous. CDR1 and CDR2 from the germline V gene are SQVTM and ANQGSEA. The CDR3 is 13 residues long. Trimming left V 3 bases short and J 4 bases short, with 12 bases between. CDR3 DNA sequence: TGCAGCGTTGATAGGGTTCTCCGAGAGACCCAGTACTTC. Translating it yields CSVDRVLRETQYF.

The V call is TRBV27, the J call TRBJ2-7, with a tentative D call TRBD1 (6 bases). The CDR3 extends over 14 amino acids. V was shortened by 6 bases and J by 4 bases, with 16 bases between the two germline ends. Germline assignment: CDR1 MNHEY and CDR2 SMNVEV (reference sequence). CDR3 DNA sequence: TGTGCCAGCAGGAGACAGGCCGCCTCTTACGAGCAGTACTTC. Amino acids: CASRRQAASYEQYF.

The CDR3 region has the DNA TGTGCCAGCAGCTTACACAGGGGAGTGGATCAGCCCCAGCATTTT. Encoded protein: CASSLHRGVDQPQHF. The chain carries TRBV7-2 and TRBJ1-5, with 7 bases that match TRBD1. The CDR3 spans 15 residues. Germline trimming cut 2 bases from V and 5 bases from J; bases unmatched to any gene: 6. Germline V gene sequence: CDR1 SGHTA, CDR2 FQGNSA.

V and J are TRBV2 and TRBJ2-5; D not certain. V dropped 4 bases and J dropped 2 bases, with 5 bases sitting between them. Germline V gene sequence: CDR1 SNHLY, CDR2 FYNNEI. The CDR3 loop spans 12 amino acids. CDR3 amino acids: CASSASQETQYF. The CDR3 region has the DNA TGTGCCAGCAGTGCTTCGCAAGAGACCCAGTACTTC.

The sample holds a few counts of this clone. The V call is TRBV29-1, the J call TRBJ2-7; D is possibly TRBD2 (6 bases). The CDR3 loop spans 14 amino acids. Trimming cost V 4 bases and J 4 bases, with 17 bases left between them. Germline V gene data show CDR1 as SQVTM and CDR2 as ANQGSEA. Written as DNA, the CDR3 is TGCAGCGTTGGATCCCCTCTGGGGACTTACGAGCAGTACTTC. Its translation is CSVGSPLGTYEQYF.

The gene calls are TRBV29-1 and TRBJ1-5; 9 bases line up with TRBD1. The V segment lost 5 bases and the J segment 5 bases; nucleotides outside the gene matches: 1. The CDR3 is made up of 12 amino acids. Germline CDR1 and CDR2: SQVTM and ANQGSEA. The CDR3 DNA reads as TGCAGCGTTCGGACAGGGGATCAGCCCCAGCATTTT. Translation: CSVRTGDQPQHF.

The chain has TRBV10-3 and TRBJ2-7; weak D call: TRBD1 (5 bases). The CDR3 length is 13 residues. The germline gives CDR1 ENHRY, CDR2 SYGVKD. V was trimmed by 1 base and J by 2 bases, leaving 6 bases between them. The CDR3 nucleotides read TGTGCCATCAGTGAGTACAGGCCCTACGAGCAGTACTTC. Translation gives CAISEYRPYEQYF.

The chain links TRBV29-1 to TRBJ2-7; the D gene is possibly TRBD2 (5 bases). Trimming took off 1 base at V and 4 bases at J, with 11 bases between the two ends. Germline V lookup: CDR1 SQVTM, CDR2 ANQGSEA. The CDR3 is made up of 13 amino acids. This chain's CDR3 is CSVEAEPGYEQYF. The DNA of the CDR3 is TGCAGCGTTGAAGCGGAACCGGGGTACGAGCAGTACTTC.

This chain joins TRBV30 and TRBJ1-2; 9 nucleotides align to TRBD1. The CDR3 is 14 residues long. Trimming took 0 bases from V and 6 from J; bases not matched to a gene: 5. Germline V gene lookup returns CDR1 GTSNPN and CDR2 SVGIG (reference sequence). CDR3 nucleotide sequence: TGTGCCTGGAGTGTAGGACAGGGGATCAATGGCTACACCTTC. Its protein is CAWSVGQGINGYTF.

The genes are TRBV30 and TRBJ1-2; 10 positions match TRBD1. Germline-derived CDR1 and CDR2 are GTSNPN and SVGIG (reference sequence). There are 15 residues in the CDR3. Unmatched junction bases numbered 9, after V lost 8 bases and J lost 0 bases. DNA for the CDR3: TGTGCCCACGGGGGACAGGGGACCACTAACTATGGCTACACCTTC. Protein sequence: CAHGGQGTTNYGYTF.

The J gene is TRBJ1-3, the V gene TRBV2; D is undetermined. The germline V gene encodes CDR1 SNHLY and CDR2 FYNNEI. The V and J ends lost 2 bases and 3 bases respectively, with 11 bases between them. The CDR3 contains 15 residues. The CDR3 sequence is CASSENAAGGNTIYF. As DNA, the CDR3 is TGTGCCAGCAGTGAAAACGCCGCCGGTGGAAACACCATATATTTT.

The chain combines TRBV7-8 with TRBJ1-6, with a possible D match to TRBD1 (6 bases). Trimming shortened V by 1 base and J by 6 bases, and 7 bases separated the two germline ends. The germline CDR1 and CDR2 sequences are SGHVS and FQNEAQ. This CDR3 has 14 residues. CDR3 sequence reads: CASSLVQGNSPLHF. The CDR3 DNA is TGTGCCAGCAGCTTAGTACAGGGTAATTCACCCCTCCACTTT.

This clone showed up just a few times. This chain joins TRBV25-1 and TRBJ2-1; the D call may be TRBD1 or TRBD2 (5 bases each). This CDR3 spans 12 amino acids. V lost 3 bases and J 16 bases, leaving 16 bases between the germline ends. The germline gives CDR1 MGHDK, CDR2 SYGVNS. The CDR3 DNA reads as TGTGCCAGCAGTGATCGGGGCCCCGAGTTATTCTTC. Its protein product is CASSDRGPELFF.

This clone was counted a few times. J is TRBJ2-1 and V is TRBV18; D ambiguous. The germline gives CDR1 KGHSH, CDR2 LQKENI. With 1 base removed from V and 7 bases from J, the gap between germline ends came to 2 bases. CDR3 length: 11 amino acids. In DNA, the CDR3 is TGTGCCAGCTCACCACAGAATGAGCAGTTCTTC. Its protein is CASSPQNEQFF.

To note about this clone: Within the sample, other DNA sequences also encode this same CDR3. This sequence joins TRBV29-1 and TRBJ2-3, with D tentatively TRBD1 (6 bases). V shed 6 bases and J shed 3 bases, with 13 bases lying between them. The germline CDR1 and CDR2 sequences are SQVTM and ANQGSEA. The CDR3 spans 13 residues. DNA of the CDR3: TGCAGCGTGGACAGTGGCGGGACAGATACGCAGTATTTT. Amino acids: CSVDSGGTDTQYF.

CDR3 amino acids: CASSKSTGGWTEAFF. The CDR3 DNA reads as TGTGCCAGCAGTAAATCGACAGGCGGTTGGACTGAAGCTTTCTTT. The J gene is TRBJ1-1, the V gene TRBV28, with D perhaps matching TRBD1 (6 bases). Germline assignment: CDR1 MDHEN and CDR2 SYDVKM. V lost 5 bases, J lost 5 bases, and 18 bases lay in between. The CDR3 covers 15 residues.

This clone was observed a few times. The chain employs TRBV7-2 and TRBJ2-5, with 7 bases that match TRBD1. This CDR3 comprises 14 residues. V lost 5 bases and J lost 1; bases outside the gene matches: 4. CDR1 and CDR2 (germline): SGHTA, FQGNSA. The CDR3 spells CASSTRGIQETQYF. The CDR3 DNA is TGTGCCAGCAGCACCAGGGGGATCCAAGAGACCCAGTACTTC.

DNA of the CDR3: TGTGCCTGGAGTACTCCAGGCAGGTCAATGGAAAAACTGTTTTTT. This sequence encodes CAWSTPGRSMEKLFF. J is TRBJ1-4 and V is TRBV30; no clear D gene. CDR3 length equals 15 residues. Germline V gene lookup returns CDR1 GTSNPN and CDR2 SVGIG (reference sequence). V lost 2 bases, J lost 8 bases, and 18 bases lay in between.

This chain connects TRBV30 to TRBJ1-1; the D is unclear. Germline lookup yields CDR1 GTSNPN and CDR2 SVGIG (reference sequence). Trimming stripped 1 base from V and 2 bases from J, with 8 bases between. There are 13 residues in the CDR3. This CDR3 reads CAWSGDTNTEAFF. The CDR3 DNA is TGTGCCTGGAGTGGCGACACCAACACTGAAGCTTTCTTT.

The gene calls are TRBV5-6 and TRBJ1-5, with no clear D. Trimming removed 2 bases at V and 0 bases at J, with 15 bases between. The CDR3 has 17 amino acids. CDR1 SGHDT and CDR2 YYEEEE come from the germline V gene. The CDR3 loop reads CASSFWAVGYSNQPQHF. The CDR3 DNA sequence: TGTGCCAGCAGCTTCTGGGCCGTCGGGTATAGCAATCAGCCCCAGCATTTT.

The chain couples TRBV18 to TRBJ1-1; no clear D. Germline assignment: CDR1 KGHSH and CDR2 LQKENI. The CDR3 contains 14 residues. V lost 8 bases, J lost 7 bases, and 20 bases lay in between. The CDR3 sequence is CASAYKVGIIEAFF. The DNA for the CDR3 is TGTGCCAGCGCTTACAAGGTGGGGATTATTGAAGCTTTCTTT.

The count of this clone is one. The V and J genes are TRBV10-3 and TRBJ2-6; the D is unclear. CDR3 length equals 15 residues. Trimming shortened V by 7 bases and J by 0 bases, and 10 bases separated the two germline ends. Germline loops: CDR1 ENHRY, CDR2 SYGVKD. The CDR3 loop reads CAITKALSGANVLTF. In DNA, the CDR3 is TGTGCCATCACCAAGGCCCTCTCTGGGGCCAACGTCCTGACTTTC.

This clone was seen only once. V gene TRBV6-5 combines with J gene TRBJ1-1, with no clear D. With 2 bases removed from V and 2 bases from J, the gap between germline ends came to 9 bases. Germline-derived CDR1 and CDR2 are MNHEY and SVGAGI. The CDR3 has 14 residues. The chain's CDR3 is CASSYGGINTEAFF. CDR3 nucleotide sequence: TGTGCCAGCAGTTACGGAGGGATCAACACTGAAGCTTTCTTT.

The chain has TRBV10-3 and TRBJ2-7; no firm D call. The CDR3 sequence is 13 residues long. Trimming pared 2 bases from V and 2 bases from J, leaving 7 bases between. CDR1 and CDR2 (germline): ENHRY, SYGVKD. The CDR3 reads CAISESGTYEQYF. CDR3 DNA: TGTGCCATCAGTGAGAGTGGGACCTACGAGCAGTACTTC.

J is TRBJ2-2 and V is TRBV29-1, with 9 bases aligning to TRBD1. From germline, CDR1 is SQVTM and CDR2 ANQGSEA. The CDR3 extends over 15 amino acids. The junction had 7 bases not matched to a gene; V was cut back by 6 bases and J by 2 bases. This CDR3 reads CSVYRQGGNTGELFF. CDR3 nucleotides: TGCAGCGTATATCGACAGGGGGGAAACACCGGGGAGCTGTTTTTT.

The chain carries TRBV20-1 and TRBJ2-2, with unresolved D. Germline V gene lookup returns CDR1 DFQATT and CDR2 SNEGSKA (reference sequence). The CDR3 extends over 11 amino acids. V was pared by 0 bases and J by 8 bases, with 4 bases between. The CDR3 DNA is TGCAGTGCTAGAGAAAGTGGGGAGCTGTTTTTT. It codes for CSARESGELFF.

This clone was seen a single time. The rearrangement joins TRBV6-5 to TRBJ2-6; D uncertain. The CDR3 is made up of 13 amino acids. Germline CDR1 is MNHEY and CDR2 is SVGAGI. V lost 6 bases, J lost 2 bases, and 5 bases lay in between. The CDR3 sequence: CASSQAGANVLTF. The DNA for the CDR3 is TGTGCCAGCAGCCAAGCTGGGGCCAACGTCCTGACTTTC.